This is a list of T cell receptor beta chains from one sample in a study of cytomegalovirus exposure and HLA in healthy donors. Repertoires were generated with immunoSEQ multiplex PCR, while TCRdb's copy carries only in-frame clones and drops some. The table has 150,000 or so clones, approximately 84% seen once. Sample: PBMCs. All receptors derive from a woman aged 45 to 65 in good health and CMV-seropositive. Each CDR3 is given with its conserved first and last residue. D genes are given only for firm matches. The size field is filled for only some rows; it gives once, few, many or a size class.

d_call	clone_size	v_call	j_call	cdr3_nt	cdr3_aa
NA	NA	TRBV7-2	TRBJ1-2	TGTGCCAGCAGCCCGCAACGGGGGGCGAACTATGGCTACACCTTC	CASSPQRGANYGYTF
TRBD2	NA	TRBV19	TRBJ2-7	TGTGCCAGTAGCATAGGTGTAGCGGGAAGATACGAGCAGTACTTC	CASSIGVAGRYEQYF
TRBD2	NA	TRBV18	TRBJ2-2	TGTGCCAGCTCAACACCCGGGGCGGGAGAGATCGGCGGGGAGCTGTTTTTT	CASSTPGAGEIGGELFF
NA	once	TRBV29-1	TRBJ2-3	TGCAGCGTTAACTCATGGGATACGCAGTATTTT	CSVNSWDTQYF
TRBD2	NA	TRBV7-3	TRBJ2-1	TGTGCCAGCAGCTTAAGAGCTAGCGGGGGGGCCAATGAGCAGTTCTTC	CASSLRASGGANEQFF
TRBD2	NA	TRBV5-1	TRBJ2-1	TGCGCCAGCAGCTTTAGCGGGAGTAATTACAATGAGCAGTTCTTC	CASSFSGSNYNEQFF
TRBD2	few	TRBV5-6	TRBJ2-4	TGTGCCAGCAGCAGATCCGGGACTAGGAACTTC	CASSRSGTRNF
TRBD1	few	TRBV5-4	TRBJ1-4	TGTGCCAGCAGCCCATGGACAGGGTCTAATGAAAAACTGTTTTTT	CASSPWTGSNEKLFF
NA	NA	TRBV7-3	TRBJ1-1	TGTGCCAGCGGCCAGGGAACTGAAGCTTTCTTT	CASGQGTEAFF
TRBD2	NA	TRBV7-9	TRBJ2-3	TGTGCCAGCAGCCTAAGGGGACTAGCGGGAGGAGGAGATACGCAGTATTTT	CASSLRGLAGGGDTQYF
TRBD2	NA	TRBV27	TRBJ2-3	TGTGCCATTAAGACTAGCGGGGGTAGGGATACGCAGTATTTT	CAIKTSGGRDTQYF